The text below deals with one T cell receptor (beta chain). This entry comes from a study of blood T cell repertoires in COVID-19. TCRdb's copy holds only in-frame clones and misses some; the assay was immunoSEQ multiplex PCR. This sample has fewer than 250,000 clones, with less than 80% found just once. Germline V CDR1 and CDR2: SGHTA, FQGNSA. V was cut by 4 bases and J by 6 bases, with 23 bases left in between. This CDR3 comprises 17 residues. The TCR comes from a woman aged 45-65 years with acute or convalescent COVID-19. Sequenced sample: peripheral blood. The chain links TRBV7-2 to TRBJ2-3; TRBD2 might be the D (5 bases). The CDR3 spells CASSYRLTPTRGDTQYF. In DNA, the CDR3 is TGTGCCAGCAGCTACCGCCTTACTCCTACCCGCGGGGATACGCAGTATTTT.